Listed here are 16 T cell receptor beta chains from one sample, sequenced in a study of control samples from healthy donors and cancer patients. Clones were sequenced by immunoSEQ multiplex PCR, and TCRdb holds only the in-frame ones, with some missing. Of 85,000 to 110,000 clones in the sample, roughly 90% are singletons; the top ten hold 15% to 20%. Sequencing was carried out using PBMCs. Receptors were obtained from a man in his fifties or sixties with lung cancer.

The chain uses TRBV5-1 and TRBJ1-3; D gene uncertain. The ends were cut back, 3 bases at V and 0 bases at J, with 7 bases in the middle. Germline assignment: CDR1 SGHRS and CDR2 YFSETQ. CDR3 size: 14 residues. The CDR3 region has the DNA TGCGCCAGCAGCTCCGACTACTCTGGAAACACCATATATTTT. It codes for CASSSDYSGNTIYF.

The chain couples TRBV5-4 to TRBJ1-6; 7 positions agree with TRBD1. CDR1 and CDR2 from the germline V gene are SGHNT and YYREEE (reference sequence). The CDR3 spans 15 residues. V lost 4 bases to trimming and J lost 12 bases; unmatched junction nucleotides: 13. The CDR3: CASSGSGTEKEPLHF. CDR3 DNA: TGTGCCAGCAGCGGTTCCGGGACAGAAAAGGAACCCCTCCACTTT.

The J gene is TRBJ2-2, the V gene TRBV3-1 (or the pseudogene TRBV3-2); possibly TRBD2 for D (5 bases). CDR3 length equals 13 residues. With 0 bases removed from V and 9 bases from J, the gap between germline ends came to 8 bases. Looked up from germline, CDR1 is LGHDT and CDR2 is YNNKEL (reference sequence). The CDR3 sequence is CASSQDGERELFF. DNA for the CDR3: TGTGCCAGCAGCCAAGATGGGGAGCGGGAGCTGTTTTTT.

V and J are TRBV5-1 and TRBJ1-1, with D possibly matching TRBD1 (6 bases). The CDR3 totals 15 residues. Germline V gene sequence: CDR1 SGHRS, CDR2 YFSETQ. Between the trimmed V and J ends, which lost 2 bases and 4 bases, there was a span of 15 bases. CDR3 in amino acids: CASSLGGVTGTEAFF. In nucleotides, the CDR3 is TGCGCCAGCAGCTTAGGGGGGGTGACTGGCACTGAAGCTTTCTTT.

J is TRBJ1-3 and V is TRBV30; unclear D gene. There are 15 residues in the CDR3. Trimming removed 1 base from V and 0 bases from J, with 10 bases in between. CDR1 is GTSNPN, CDR2 SVGIG, per germline (reference sequence). CDR3 residues: CAWSEQEISGNTIYF. Here the CDR3 DNA reads TGTGCCTGGAGTGAGCAGGAAATCTCTGGAAACACCATATATTTT.

The chain combines TRBV7-9 with TRBJ1-1; D gene ambiguous. The germline V and J ends were trimmed by 5 bases and 7 bases, with 14 bases remaining between them. The CDR3 consists of 13 residues. Germline V CDR1 and CDR2: SEHNR, FQNEAQ (reference sequence). The CDR3 DNA follows: TGTGCCAGCAGCCAAACCGCGAGCAATGAAGCTTTCTTT. Its translation: CASSQTASNEAFF. Variable domain in full (rest from reference TRBV7-9 and TRBJ1-1): DTGVSQNPRHKITKRGQNVTFRCDPISEHNRLYWYRQTLGQGPEFLTYFQNEAQLEKSRLLSDRFSAERPKGSFSTLEIQRTEQGDSAMYLCASSQTASNEAFFGQGTRLTVV.

V gene TRBV6-5 combines with J gene TRBJ1-5; no clear D. CDR3 length: 13 amino acids. The germline gives CDR1 MNHEY, CDR2 SVGAGI. V lost 6 bases to trimming and J lost 0 bases, with 6 bases between them. The CDR3 region has the DNA TGTGCCAGCAGGGCAGATAGCAATCAGCCCCAGCATTTT. Translation gives CASRADSNQPQHF.

This chain links TRBV4-2 with TRBJ2-5; 8 bases map to TRBD1. Germline loops: CDR1 LGHNA, CDR2 YNFKEQ. CDR3 length: 16 residues. The V segment lost 0 bases and the J segment 4 bases; nucleotides outside the gene matches: 7. DNA for the CDR3: TGTGCCAGCAGCCAAGATCCCCGACAGGGGTTAGAGACCCAGTACTTC. Protein product: CASSQDPRQGLETQYF.

This chain joins TRBV6-2 or TRBV6-3 and TRBJ1-2; TRBD1 agrees at 8 bases. The CDR3 length is 14 residues. V trimming: 5 bases; J trimming: 0 bases; junction bases outside the gene matches: 2. CDR1 MNHEY and CDR2 SVGEGT come from the germline V gene. CDR3 region: CASSRTGPNYGYTF. The CDR3 DNA follows: TGTGCCAGCAGTCGGACAGGGCCTAACTATGGCTACACCTTC.

The chain is built from TRBV5-1 and TRBJ2-3; TRBD2 matches at 7 bases. Per the germline V gene, CDR1 is SGHRS and CDR2 is YFSETQ. V was pared by 4 bases and J by 2 bases, with 10 bases of the junction left unmatched. CDR3 length: 16 amino acids. The DNA for the CDR3 is TGCGCCAGCAGCATCCGGGAGGTTGAAAACACAGATACGCAGTATTTT. Translated: CASSIREVENTDTQYF.

This sequence joins TRBV20-1 and TRBJ2-3; D may be TRBD2 (6 bases). The CDR3 has 10 residues. V lost 6 bases and J lost 9, with 10 bases in between. CDR1 and CDR2 (germline): DFQATT, SNEGSKA (reference sequence). CDR3 sequence: CSAATRTQYF. The CDR3, as DNA: TGCAGTGCCGCGACTAGAACGCAGTATTTT.

This CDR3 reads CASRMDATNTGELFF. The CDR3, as DNA: TGTGCCAGCAGAATGGACGCGACGAACACCGGGGAGCTGTTTTTT. The chain joins TRBV7-2 to TRBJ2-2; no definite D call. Germline lookup yields CDR1 SGHTA and CDR2 FQGNSA. Trimming took off 6 bases at V and 0 bases at J, with 11 bases between the two ends. The CDR3 is 15 amino acids.

This chain links TRBV3-1 (or the pseudogene TRBV3-2) with TRBJ1-2; D perhaps matches TRBD1 (6 bases). CDR3 length: 16 amino acids. V was trimmed by 2 bases and J by 2 bases, leaving 15 bases between them. The germline gives CDR1 LGHDT, CDR2 YNNKEL (reference sequence). The CDR3 DNA follows: TGTGCCAGCAGCCAACTCCCGGGACACGTAAACTATGGCTACACCTTC. This sequence encodes CASSQLPGHVNYGYTF.

This clone has just one count. This rearrangement joins TRBV5-1 to TRBJ1-2; D uncertain. Germline CDR1 is SGHRS and CDR2 is YFSETQ. This CDR3 comprises 11 residues. The V gene lost 0 bases and the J gene lost 8 bases, with 5 bases spanning the gap. Here the CDR3 DNA reads TGCGCCAGCAGCTTGGGATTAGGCTACACCTTC. Protein: CASSLGLGYTF.

J is TRBJ2-4 and V is TRBV3-1 (or the pseudogene TRBV3-2); unclear D gene. In germline, CDR1 is LGHDT, CDR2 YNNKEL (reference sequence). The ends were cut back, 1 base at V and 8 bases at J, with 9 bases in the middle. There are 13 residues in the CDR3. The CDR3 sequence is CASSQGRGDIQYF. DNA for the CDR3: TGTGCCAGCAGCCAAGGACGTGGGGACATTCAGTACTTC.

In this sample, this clone turned up once. The sample carries other DNA sequences with the same CDR3. J is TRBJ1-3 and V is TRBV12-3 or TRBV12-4, with D unresolved. This CDR3 comprises 12 residues. The V end was cut by 3 bases, the J end by 2 bases, with 2 bases between. The CDR3 sequence is CASSFAGNTIYF. Here the CDR3 DNA reads TGTGCCAGCAGTTTTGCTGGAAACACCATATATTTT.